A selection of T cell receptor beta chains follows, all from one sample in a study of blood T cell repertoires in COVID-19. TCRdb's table, derived via immunoSEQ multiplex PCR, lists solely in-frame clones and lacks some. The sample records 70,000 to 90,000 clones, approximately 85% being singletons. The sequenced material came from peripheral blood. The source of these receptors is a middle-aged man with COVID-19, enrolled during active disease. CDR3s include the opening cysteine and the closing phenylalanine or tryptophan. A D gene is named only where the DNA matches it firmly. Some rows mark clone size as missing; the rest say once, few, many or name a class of expanded clone.

14 TRBJ2-1 . . TRBV7-2 TGTGCCAGCAGCTTATCCCGCCAGTCCAATGAGCAGTTCTTC CASSLSRQSNEQFF
16 TRBJ1-4 . . TRBV5-1 TGCGCCAGCAGCTTGGGATTGGGGGGGCCAGATGAAAAACTGTTTTTT CASSLGLGGPDEKLFF
14 TRBJ1-3 TRBD1 . TRBV19 TGTGCCAGCTCAGGGGGCGCGGGCGGAAACACCATATATTTT CASSGGAGGNTIYF
18 TRBJ2-1 TRBD2 few TRBV9 TGTGCCAGCAGCGTAGGAGGGGGATGGCGGGAGGGCCTGAATGAGCAGTTCTTC CASSVGGGWREGLNEQFF
16 TRBJ1-3 . . TRBV2 TGTGCCAGCAGTCCTCAAACAGGATACTCTGGAAACACCATATATTTT CASSPQTGYSGNTIYF
16 TRBJ1-1 . . TRBV7-8 TGTGCCAGCAGCCCCTCCGGGGGGGGCGTGAACACTGAAGCTTTCTTT CASSPSGGGVNTEAFF
15 TRBJ2-1 . . TRBV27 TGTGCCAGCAGTTTAGCGGGCCCCTACTACAATGAGCAGTTCTTC CASSLAGPYYNEQFF
16 TRBJ1-3 . . TRBV18 TGTGCCAGCTCACCGCAGGGTCCTCGAACTGGAAACACCATATATTTT CASSPQGPRTGNTIYF
14 TRBJ2-7 TRBD1 . TRBV5-1 TGCGCCAGCAGCGCACAGGGGAAGCCCTACGAGCAGTACTTC CASSAQGKPYEQYF
15 TRBJ2-3 TRBD2 . TRBV6-5 TGTGCCAGCAGCCTTAGCGGGGGCAGCACAGATACGCAGTATTTT CASSLSGGSTDTQYF
13 TRBJ2-5 TRBD1 . TRBV5-1 TGCGCCAGCAGCCTTGGACAGGTCGAGACCCAGTACTTC CASSLGQVETQYF
15 TRBJ2-2 . . TRBV18 TGTGCCAGCTCACCAATCGAGAGAAACACCGGGGAGCTGTTTTTT CASSPIERNTGELFF
12 TRBJ1-2 . . TRBV29-1 TGCAGCGTTGAACAGACACTCTATGGCTACACCTTC CSVEQTLYGYTF
15 TRBJ1-2 . . TRBV7-2 TGTGCCAGCAGTTTGGACCTGCGGGGATCCTATGGCTACACCTTC CASSLDLRGSYGYTF
13 TRBJ1-1 . . TRBV6-5 TGTGCCAGCAGCCGGGAAATGAACACTGAAGCTTTCTTT CASSREMNTEAFF
15 TRBJ2-1 TRBD2 . TRBV4-3 TGCGCCAGCAGTCAGGCAGGACTAGACTACAATGAGCAGTTCTTC CASSQAGLDYNEQFF
17 TRBJ2-1 TRBD1 . TRBV10-3 TGTGCCATCAGTGATTTTGCGGGACAGGGGGTGAGCAATGAGCAGTTCTTC CAISDFAGQGVSNEQFF
15 TRBJ2-3 TRBD1 . TRBV4-3 TGCGCCAGCAGCCAAGACACAGGGGGATCGGATACGCAGTATTTT CASSQDTGGSDTQYF
15 TRBJ1-1 . . TRBV19 TGTGCCAGTAGTATAGGGCGGGACCTGAACACTGAAGCTTTCTTT CASSIGRDLNTEAFF
13 TRBJ2-2 TRBD2 once TRBV29-1 TGCAGCTTCCTAGCGGGAGCGCCCGGGGAGCTGTTTTTT CSFLAGAPGELFF
14 TRBJ1-5 TRBD1 . TRBV2 TGTGCCAGCAGTGGACAGGGAGGCAATCAGCCCCAGCATTTT CASSGQGGNQPQHF
13 TRBJ1-2 . . TRBV6-6 TGTGCCAGCAGTTACATCTCTTTCTATGGCTACACCTTC CASSYISFYGYTF
15 TRBJ1-5 TRBD1 . TRBV6-5 TGTGCCAGCGGACCTACAGGGGTGGGGAATCAGCCCCAGCATTTT CASGPTGVGNQPQHF